The T cell receptor beta chain described here comes from a study of blood T cell repertoires in COVID-19 (dated by TCRdb to 2018 to 2020). Regarding the study in general: Collaborator samples came from the United States, Italy and Spain and covered acute and convalescent phases of COVID-19. The prospective study material was composed of cDNA or gDNA derived from T cells, B-cell-depleted T cells, or PBMCs. The dataset comprised deeply sampled blood TCRbeta repertoires from subjects exposed to, actively infected with, or recovered from COVID-19. The repertoires were made available in a free public database intended to serve as a resource for research on the immune response to SARS-CoV-2. The samples were drawn from the first 160 participants of the ongoing ImmuneRACE study and from some 1,300 subjects provided by 6 global collaborators. A de-identified subject ID, COVID-19 status, age in years and sex were almost always included in the sample metadata. Where available, HLA class I and class II types were taken from metadata supplied by the sample provider and were not determined by assay-based typing.

The CDR3 sequence holds 15 residues, the cysteine and phenylalanine included. The entry retains the CDR3 DNA only, 45 bases that are in frame from base 1. Looking up the germline V gene yields CDR1 SGHAT and CDR2 FQNNGV. The V end gives up 1 base and the J end 7 bases, leaving 7 bases in the junction not matched to a gene. Each collaborating institution followed its own protocols to collect whole blood in K2EDTA tubes. For TCRbeta analysis, collaborator samples were shipped as frozen whole blood, as isolated PBMCs, or as DNA extracted from either sample type. The immunoSEQ Assay, a bias-controlled multiplex PCR, was used to amplify TCRbeta CDR3 regions from genomic DNA. For the original study's pipeline: The number of nucleated cells in each sample was estimated from the amplification of reference gene primers within the assay. To quantify the absolute abundance of each unique TCRbeta CDR3 rearrangement, sequence reads were collapsed and filtered. Productive Simpson clonality was computed per sample as the square root of Simpson's diversity index over productive rearrangements. TCRdb stores this immuneACCESS table with in-frame sequences only. Part of the clones is absent; in the studies checked, under half of the shortfall reflects unresolved V genes, and no reason is known for the rest. V, J and clone size were drawn from that table, and D and trimming were deduced from the DNA. The table for this sample lists about 160,000 clones; about four fifths of them were counted only once. Of the sample, over 12% falls within the top ten clones.

A remark on this clone: There is no known antigen for this receptor. No much larger clone exists at a distance of one base, and base qualities are not known.

Overall results and qualifications from the work: The amount of clinical and demographic metadata varied by source and participant and was provided uncurated.

The chain couples TRBV11-2 to TRBJ1-2, with TRBD1 identical over 9 junction bases. The origin of this receptor is a human donor with acute or convalescent COVID-19. The donor label of this sample is uncertain. The sequenced material came from peripheral blood. Here is the DNA: TGTGCCAGCAGCTTAGGTATACAGGGGGCGCCTGGCTACACCTTC. This sequence encodes CASSLGIQGAPGYTF.